Following are 30 T cell receptor beta chains from one sample sequenced in a study of blood T cell repertoires in COVID-19. Sequenced by immunoSEQ multiplex PCR; TCRdb stores in-frame clones only, minus some. The sample lists about half a million clones, roughly 87% seen once, with 0.75% to 0.9% in the top ten. Specimen: peripheral blood. The receptor source for this set is a young man with COVID-19, enrolled during active disease.

This chain connects TRBV4-1 to TRBJ2-3; D not certain. This CDR3 spans 14 amino acids. V was cut by 4 bases and J by 0 bases, with 8 bases left in between. The germline CDR1 and CDR2 sequences are MGHRA and YSYEKL. The chain's CDR3 is CASSPGVSTDTQYF. DNA of the CDR3: TGCGCCAGCAGCCCCGGTGTGAGCACAGATACGCAGTATTTT.

The CDR3 nucleotides are TGTGCCAGCAGAGCCTTATTTCAGGGGAGGGATGGCTACACCTTC. Its translation: CASRALFQGRDGYTF. J is TRBJ1-2 and V is TRBV7-9, with D maybe TRBD1 (6 bases). The V gene lost 6 bases and the J gene lost 6 bases, with 20 bases spanning the gap. The CDR3 runs to 15 residues. CDR1 is SEHNR and CDR2 is FQNEAQ in the germline V gene (reference sequence).

The chain uses TRBV2 and TRBJ2-1; D is uncertain. Germline V lookup: CDR1 SNHLY, CDR2 FYNNEI. With 1 base removed from V and 3 bases from J, the gap between germline ends came to 7 bases. The CDR3 spans 14 residues. The CDR3 DNA reads TGTGCCAGCAGTGAAGACCCAGACTACAATGAGCAGTTCTTC. Translation gives CASSEDPDYNEQFF.

This clone was observed a few times. The chain is built from TRBV27 and TRBJ1-5; D is undetermined. Trimming stripped 5 bases from V and 3 bases from J, with 8 bases between. The CDR3 totals 13 residues. Germline-derived CDR1 and CDR2 are MNHEY and SMNVEV (reference sequence). CDR3 sequence reads: CASSPFPNQPQHF. The CDR3, as DNA: TGTGCCAGCAGTCCGTTCCCCAATCAGCCCCAGCATTTT.

The chain joins TRBV27 to TRBJ2-1; 7 bases align to TRBD2. The length of the CDR3 is 16 residues. The V gene end was trimmed by 5 bases and the J gene end by 6 bases; junction bases not matched to a gene: 13. Germline V CDR1 and CDR2: MNHEY, SMNVEV (reference sequence). For the CDR3, the DNA is TGTGCCAGCAGTCCCCGTTGGAGGGAGGGAGGCAATGAGCAGTTCTTC. This encodes CASSPRWREGGNEQFF.

V and J are TRBV6-1 and TRBJ2-6; 9 nucleotides agree with TRBD1. The germline CDR1 and CDR2 sequences are MNHNS and SASEGT. After removal of 1 base from V and 4 bases from J, the junction contained 11 bases not matched to a gene. The CDR3 is made up of 19 amino acids. CDR3 coding DNA: TGTGCCAGCAGTGAAGTCGTCACAGGGGGCCTCCGGGGGGCCAACGTCCTGACTTTC. Its protein product is CASSEVVTGGLRGANVLTF.

Comments on this clone: Mismatch with germline at one junction end may stem from a read error. This chain connects TRBV11-2 to TRBJ1-5; D unresolved. In germline, CDR1 is SGHAT, CDR2 FQNNGV. The CDR3 has 13 amino acids. The CDR3 DNA reads TGTGCCAGCAGCGTAGAACTCAATCAGCCCCAGCATTTT. This codes for CASSVELNQPQHF.

The chain uses TRBV4-1 and TRBJ2-1; 8 positions match TRBD2. The ends lost 0 bases at V and 8 bases at J; junction bases unmatched: 6. Germline loops: CDR1 MGHRA, CDR2 YSYEKL. There are 15 residues in the CDR3. CDR3 coding DNA: TGCGCCAGCAGCCAAGACGGGACTAGGGGCGATGAGCAGTTCTTC. Its translation is CASSQDGTRGDEQFF.

The chain links TRBV19 to TRBJ2-7, with D possibly being TRBD2 (5 bases). The germline V gene has CDR1 LNHDA and CDR2 SQIVND (reference sequence). V was shortened by 4 bases and J by 3 bases, with 16 bases between the two germline ends. The CDR3 is 15 residues long. The CDR3 is CASSTYGVGSYEQYF. CDR3 in DNA: TGTGCCAGTAGTACGTACGGGGTTGGAAGCTACGAGCAGTACTTC.

V gene TRBV19 combines with J gene TRBJ2-3, with 7 positions matching TRBD1. The CDR3 loop spans 14 amino acids. Losses at the gene ends were 1 base for V and 9 bases for J; bases not matched to a gene: 7. Germline lookup yields CDR1 LNHDA and CDR2 SQIVND (reference sequence). The CDR3, as DNA: TGTGCCAGTAGTATAGGAACAGGGGATCGGACGCAGTATTTT. Encoded protein: CASSIGTGDRTQYF.

The chain links TRBV30 to TRBJ2-7; no reliable D call. The CDR3 totals 12 residues. Germline CDR1 GTSNPN, CDR2 SVGIG (reference sequence). The V and J ends lost 0 bases and 4 bases respectively, with 7 bases between them. This CDR3 reads CAWSVSSYEQYF. The CDR3 DNA follows: TGTGCCTGGAGTGTTAGTAGTTACGAGCAGTACTTC.

The CDR3 DNA reads TGTGCCAGTAAGACGGGACTGATTAATTCACCCCTCCACTTT. Translating it yields CASKTGLINSPLHF. The chain recombines TRBV2 with TRBJ1-6; weak D call: TRBD1 (5 bases). V was pared by 9 bases and J by 6 bases, with 15 bases between. This CDR3 contains 14 residues. CDR1 and CDR2 (germline): SNHLY, FYNNEI.

The chain has TRBV5-5 and TRBJ2-6, with D uncertain. CDR3 length: 17 amino acids. V was pared by 0 bases and J by 1 base, with 11 bases between. Germline loops: CDR1 SGHKS, CDR2 YYEKEE (reference sequence). CDR3 DNA: TGTGCCAGCAGCTTGGTGGCTGGGCAGTCTGGGGCCAACGTCCTGACTTTC. It specifies CASSLVAGQSGANVLTF.

The V gene is TRBV7-9, the J gene TRBJ2-3; possible D gene TRBD1, 6 bases. The germline gives CDR1 SEHNR, CDR2 FQNEAQ (reference sequence). The CDR3 runs to 14 residues. The V end was cut by 4 bases, the J end by 0 bases, with 8 bases between. The CDR3 sequence: CASSWTVSTDTQYF. CDR3 DNA sequence: TGTGCCAGCAGCTGGACAGTTAGCACAGATACGCAGTATTTT.

V gene TRBV19 combines with J gene TRBJ1-6, with D maybe TRBD1 (5 bases). CDR3 length: 14 residues. Germline lookup yields CDR1 LNHDA and CDR2 SQIVND (reference sequence). Trimming shortened V by 11 bases and J by 1 base, and 12 bases separated the two germline ends. CDR3 in amino acids: CAVGRESYNSPLHF. CDR3 nucleotide sequence: TGTGCCGTGGGACGGGAGTCCTATAATTCACCCCTCCACTTT. Filled out from reference TRBV19 and TRBJ1-6, the complete variable domain reads DGGITQSPKYLFRKEGQNVTLSCEQNLNHDAMYWYRQDPGQGLRLIYYSQIVNDFQKGDIAEGYSVSREKKESFPLTVTSAQKNPTAFYLCAVGRESYNSPLHFGNGTRLTVT.

The gene calls are TRBV12-3 or TRBV12-4 and TRBJ1-1; no definite D call. The germline V and J ends were trimmed by 5 bases and 1 base, with 8 bases remaining between them. The CDR3 totals 13 residues. CDR3 bases: TGTGCCAGCAGTCGGAGAAGGAACACTGAAGCTTTCTTT. As protein: CASSRRRNTEAFF.

The CDR3 is CAWSVRFLRTYEQYF. In nucleotides, the CDR3 is TGTGCCTGGAGTGTACGATTTCTGCGAACCTACGAGCAGTACTTC. J is TRBJ2-7 and V is TRBV30; D uncertain. This CDR3 region has 15 residues. The V gene's germline CDR1 is GTSNPN and CDR2 SVGIG (reference sequence). Trimming cost V 0 bases and J 2 bases, with 14 bases left between them. The whole variable domain, remainder taken from reference TRBV30 and TRBJ2-7, is SQTIHQWPATLVQPVGSPLSLECTVEGTSNPNLYWYRQAAGRGLQLLFYSVGIGQISSEVPQNLSASRPQDRQFILSSKKLLLSDSGFYLCAWSVRFLRTYEQYFGPGTRLTVT.

The rearrangement links TRBV27 to TRBJ1-2; the D is unclear. Germline CDR1 is MNHEY and CDR2 is SMNVEV (reference sequence). V was clipped by 0 bases and J by 6 bases, with 11 bases between them. The CDR3 has 14 amino acids. The CDR3 here is CASSLSFLGHGYTF. CDR3 DNA sequence: TGTGCCAGCAGTTTATCCTTCCTCGGTCATGGCTACACCTTC.

The chain combines TRBV5-1 with TRBJ2-2; 10 nucleotides line up with TRBD2. CDR1 and CDR2 from the germline V gene are SGHRS and YFSETQ. V shed 2 bases, J shed 0 bases, and the junction held 10 bases outside the gene matches. This CDR3 contains 19 residues. This CDR3 is CASSFGLAGGPPNTGELFF. CDR3 in DNA: TGCGCCAGCAGCTTTGGTTTAGCGGGAGGACCCCCGAACACCGGGGAGCTGTTTTTT.

This rearrangement joins TRBV12-3 or TRBV12-4 to TRBJ2-7; D may be TRBD2 (5 bases). This CDR3 spans 13 amino acids. With 3 bases removed from V and 3 bases from J, the gap between germline ends came to 9 bases. In DNA form, the CDR3 reads TGTGCCAGCAGTTTCGGGGAGAGCTACGAGCAGTACTTC. Protein sequence: CASSFGESYEQYF.

The chain couples TRBV6-5 to TRBJ2-7, with a weak D call TRBD1 (6 bases). The CDR3 spans 13 residues. V dropped 10 bases and J dropped 2 bases, with 15 bases sitting between them. Per the germline V gene, CDR1 is MNHEY and CDR2 is SVGAGI. Written as DNA, the CDR3 is TGTGCCACGAAAGGGACATTCACCTACGAGCAGTACTTC. It codes for CATKGTFTYEQYF.

This chain joins TRBV6-5 and TRBJ1-6; TRBD1 aligns across 10 bases. Germline loops: CDR1 MNHEY, CDR2 SVGAGI. The CDR3 contains 16 residues. V lost 0 bases, J lost 6 bases, and 2 bases stayed unmatched. The CDR3 DNA sequence: TGTGCCAGCAGTTACTCGTGGGACAGGGGTAATTCACCCCTCCACTTT. It is translated as CASSYSWDRGNSPLHF.

The rearrangement uses TRBV27 and TRBJ2-7, with TRBD2 identical over 7 bases. Trimming cost V 2 bases and J 3 bases; bases outside gene matches: 4. This CDR3 has 14 residues. The germline V gene encodes CDR1 MNHEY and CDR2 SMNVEV (reference sequence). The DNA for the CDR3 is TGTGCCAGCAGTTTAAGGCGGGAGAGCTACGAGCAGTACTTC. Its protein is CASSLRRESYEQYF.

This chain uses TRBV5-1 with TRBJ2-2; no reliable D call. The V end was cut by 0 bases, the J end by 5 bases, with 11 bases between. The CDR3 is 15 residues long. Per germline, CDR1 SGHRS and CDR2 YFSETQ. Here the CDR3 reads CASSLVQVFTGELFF. CDR3 DNA: TGCGCCAGCAGCTTGGTCCAGGTCTTTACCGGGGAGCTGTTTTTT.

The CDR3 here is CASSQETAYNSPLHF. In nucleotides, the CDR3 is TGTGCCAGCAGCCAAGAGACAGCCTATAATTCACCCCTCCACTTT. The chain uses TRBV3-1 (or the pseudogene TRBV3-2) and TRBJ1-6; tentative D call: TRBD1 (5 bases). The germline CDR1 and CDR2 sequences are LGHDT and YNNKEL (reference sequence). The length of the CDR3 is 15 residues. V lost 0 bases and J 2 bases, leaving 5 bases between the germline ends.

In this sample, this clone turned up once. This sequence joins TRBV12-5 and TRBJ1-5, with D tentatively TRBD1 (5 bases). There are 17 residues in the CDR3. Trimming removed 0 bases at V and 0 bases at J, with 12 bases between. Germline CDR1 is LGHNT and CDR2 is FRNRAP. CDR3 DNA: TGTGCTAGTGGTTTGGTACGGGCAGGGCATAGCAATCAGCCCCAGCATTTT. This encodes CASGLVRAGHSNQPQHF.

The chain is built from TRBV5-8 and TRBJ1-2; 7 bases fit TRBD1. Losses at the gene ends were 4 bases for V and 3 bases for J; bases not matched to a gene: 6. The germline CDR1 and CDR2 sequences are SGHTS and YDEGEE. This CDR3 region has 14 residues. The CDR3 coding sequence is TGTGCCAGCAGCCACGACAGGGCGGACTATGGCTACACCTTC. This gives the protein CASSHDRADYGYTF.

In regard to this clone: The same CDR3 is also encoded by other DNA sequences in this sample. The chain carries TRBV3-1 (or the pseudogene TRBV3-2) and TRBJ2-3, with 7 bases aligning to TRBD2. Germline V gives CDR1 LGHDT, CDR2 YNNKEL (reference sequence). CDR3 size: 14 residues. Trimming took 4 bases from V and 1 from J; bases not matched to a gene: 2. In DNA form, the CDR3 reads TGTGCCAGCAGCCGGGGGGGTGGCACAGATACGCAGTATTTT. The encoded protein is CASSRGGGTDTQYF.

V gene TRBV27 combines with J gene TRBJ2-1, with D tentatively TRBD2 (5 bases). Germline CDR1 reads MNHEY; CDR2 reads SMNVEV (reference sequence). The length of the CDR3 is 14 residues. V was pared by 2 bases and J by 6 bases, with 11 bases between. The CDR3 is CASSLVDSGNEQFF. In nucleotides, the CDR3 is TGTGCCAGCAGTTTAGTGGACTCAGGCAATGAGCAGTTCTTC.

The chain couples TRBV12-3 or TRBV12-4 to TRBJ2-3, with D unresolved. This CDR3 has 13 residues. V was shortened by 5 bases and J by 3 bases, with 9 bases between the two germline ends. The CDR3 here is CASSPPLTDTQYF. The CDR3 DNA reads TGTGCCAGCAGTCCCCCCCTAACAGATACGCAGTATTTT.